The next 6 T cell receptor beta chains were all read from a single sample in a study of blood T cell repertoires in COVID-19. Method: immunoSEQ multiplex PCR; TCRdb's copy keeps in-frame clones and lacks some. The table includes approximately 78,000 clones, 90% to 95% detected once. The source material was peripheral blood. The source is a man aged 45-65 years with COVID-19, enrolled during active disease.

The genes are TRBV6-5 and TRBJ1-2; 7 bases fit TRBD1. This CDR3 has 12 amino acids. Germline-derived CDR1 and CDR2 are MNHEY and SVGAGI. V shed 10 bases, J shed 3 bases, and the junction held 5 bases outside the gene matches. The CDR3: CATFGTDYGYTF. CDR3 nucleotides: TGTGCCACCTTCGGGACAGACTATGGCTACACCTTC.

CDR3 sequence reads: CATRTRLGGNEQFF. DNA of the CDR3: TGTGCCACCAGGACGAGACTAGGAGGAAATGAGCAGTTCTTC. The rearrangement joins TRBV15 to TRBJ2-1, with D perhaps TRBD2 (6 bases). CDR3 length: 14 amino acids. V dropped 6 bases and J dropped 7 bases, with 16 bases sitting between them. The germline CDR1 and CDR2 sequences are LNHNV and YYDKDF (reference sequence).

This clone has only one observation. CDR3 amino acids: CAWRGGSGISSSEQYF. CDR3 sequence (DNA): TGTGCCTGGAGGGGGGGTAGCGGAATATCTTCTTCTGAGCAGTACTTC. The genes are TRBV30 and TRBJ2-7, with a weak D call TRBD2 (6 bases). Germline V gene lookup returns CDR1 GTSNPN and CDR2 SVGIG (reference sequence). Trimming stripped 3 bases from V and 7 bases from J, with 25 bases between. The length of the CDR3 is 16 residues.

The chain combines TRBV7-6 with TRBJ2-5; TRBD2 might be the D (6 bases). Germline V lookup: CDR1 SGHVS, CDR2 FNYEAQ. The CDR3 totals 12 residues. Trimming pared 6 bases from V and 5 bases from J, leaving 10 bases between. The CDR3 nucleotides are TGTGCCAGCAGTTCAGGGAGGGAGACCCAGTACTTC. This gives the protein CASSSGRETQYF.

The gene calls are TRBV30 and TRBJ2-3; the D gene is possibly TRBD2 (5 bases). Trimming took 1 base from V and 3 from J, leaving 14 bases between them. This CDR3 region has 15 residues. Germline V lookup: CDR1 GTSNPN, CDR2 SVGIG (reference sequence). CDR3 nucleotides: TGTGCCTGGAGTGGGCCCGAACGGGGAACAGATACGCAGTATTTT. Protein sequence: CAWSGPERGTDTQYF.

This chain links TRBV30 with TRBJ1-6; 11 bases line up with TRBD1. The CDR3 has 14 residues. Trimming cost V 1 base and J 8 bases; bases outside gene matches: 1. CDR1 and CDR2 from the germline V gene are GTSNPN and SVGIG (reference sequence). This chain's CDR3 is CAWSGTGGDSPLHF. The CDR3 coding sequence is TGTGCCTGGAGTGGGACAGGGGGCGATTCACCCCTCCACTTT.